This T cell receptor beta chain was documented in a study of identical twins. Overall study findings and caveats: In beta out-of-frame sequences, the excess sharing between twins was weaker. Cord blood's abundant beta clonotypes had fewer insertions, unlike memory repertoires.

CDR1 and CDR2 (germline): SQVTM, ANQGSEA. This CDR3 is built from 14 residues. Deletions cut 4 bases from V and 5 bases from J, with 17 bases between. For this clonotype: The target antigen is unknown.

Everyone who gave samples was a healthy Caucasian. Template switching created a universal primer site, and the cDNA included unique molecular identifiers. TCRdb re-called the 5' RACE reads through MiXCR, storing one row per CDR3 protein. The sample records about 900,000 distinct CDR3 sequences, approximately 13% being singletons. The data were also submitted as part of a second study, on yellow fever vaccine responses in identical twins.

This clonotype originated in a woman under 30 in good health. Material: PBMCs. The genes are TRBV29-1 and TRBJ2-5; tentatively, D is TRBD2 (5 bases). The CDR3 sequence: CSVAAPDQRETQYF. CDR3 coding DNA: TGCAGCGTTGCAGCCCCTGACCAGCGGGAGACCCAGTACTTC.